This TCR beta chain was documented in a study of blood T cell repertoires in COVID-19 (TCRdb year 2020). Study-wide context: Samples from collaborators originated in the United States, Italy and Spain and spanned both the acute and convalescent phases of COVID-19. Samples were obtained from the ongoing ImmuneRACE study (first 160 participants) and from 950 to 1,500 subjects provided by 6 global collaborators. Where HLA class I and class II types were available, the types were taken from metadata supplied by the sample provider, not from assay-based typing. Sample metadata almost always included a de-identified subject ID, COVID-19 status, age in years and sex. The material from the prospective study consisted of cDNA or gDNA derived from T cells, B-cell-depleted T cells, or PBMCs. A freely available public database, intended as a resource for researchers studying the immune response to SARS-CoV-2, is where the repertoires were released. The dataset comprised deeply sampled blood TCRbeta repertoires from subjects exposed to, actively infected with, or recovered from COVID-19.

With respect to this clone: Its antigen is unknown. Base qualities were left out, and no much larger clone turns up one base away.

One collaborating source in Seattle enrolled patients during active infection and followed them longitudinally through the course of disease. The collaborating institutions used their own protocols to collect whole blood in K2EDTA tubes. For TCRbeta analysis, collaborators shipped samples as frozen whole blood, isolated PBMCs, or DNA extracted from either of those sample types. The germline V gene sets CDR1 to SQVTM and CDR2 to ANQGSEA. The CDR3 holds 16 amino acids from the cysteine to the phenylalanine. The read is trimmed to its CDR3 DNA, 48 bases read in frame from base 1. V is clipped by 5 bases and J by 6 bases, and the sequence between their germline boundaries is 25 bases long. The immunoSEQ Assay, a bias-controlled multiplex PCR, was used to amplify TCRbeta CDR3 regions from genomic DNA. The paper's data handling went like this. Nucleated cell counts per sample were estimated from amplification of reference gene primers within the assay. Sequence reads were collapsed and filtered to measure the absolute abundance of every unique TCRbeta CDR3 rearrangement. For each sample, productive Simpson clonality was calculated by taking the square root of Simpson's diversity index across productive rearrangements. TCRdb re-hosts the immuneACCESS table, in-frame sequences only. Its copies lack some clones; in the studies checked, an unresolved V gene accounts for under half of them, and the cause for the rest is not known. That table is the source of V, J and clone size, and D and trimming were worked out from the DNA. In all, the sample holds tens of thousands of clones, and around 81% of those were seen once. The ten largest clonotypes hold under 25% of the sample.

Summary of the overall study and its limitations: The quantity of clinical and demographic metadata differed by source and by participant and was supplied without curation.

The chain employs TRBV29-1 and TRBJ1-1, and TRBD1 may be the D gene, going by 6 matching bases. The sequence was collected from an elderly woman with COVID-19, enrolled during active disease. Specimen: peripheral blood. The DNA sequence follows: TGCAGCGTTCCTTCCCCGGGACATTGGTCCTACGCTGAAGCTTTCTTT. The encoded protein is CSVPSPGHWSYAEAFF.